This entry features one T cell receptor (beta chain) sequence. Antigen unknown. Germline V CDR1 and CDR2: MNHEY, SMNVEV (reference sequence). The germline V and J ends were trimmed by 3 bases and 3 bases, with 13 bases remaining between them. There are 15 residues in the CDR3. The data were taken from a study of blood T cells in healthy people across ages. Study observations and caveats: A roughly linear age-dependent decrease characterized TCR beta diversity per million T cells.

Alongside a J-beta primer mix, a sample-barcoded 5' primer served in a second PCR lasting roughly 7 to 11 cycles. All samples gave at least 2.5 million CDR3-containing paired-end reads. Using its own MiXCR run on the 5' RACE reads, TCRdb lists one record per CDR3 protein. The table lists roughly 900,000 distinct CDR3 sequences, about 48% of them singletons, with roughly 13% in the top ten. Sequencing was performed on blood. The receptor's source is a man aged 25 to 45 in good health. The V and J genes are TRBV27 and TRBJ2-3; TRBD1 is a possible D gene (6 bases). As DNA, the CDR3 is TGTGCCAGCAGTTTCTTCCCAGGACAGACAGATACGCAGTATTTT. Its translation: CASSFFPGQTDTQYF.